This is a list of T cell receptor beta chains from one sample in a study of cytomegalovirus exposure and HLA in healthy donors. Sequenced by immunoSEQ multiplex PCR; TCRdb stores in-frame clones only, minus some. The sample records approximately 95,000 clones, about 86% being singletons. Input material: PBMCs. The receptors come from a woman between 65 and 79 years old in good health and CMV-seropositive. CDR3s include the opening cysteine and the closing phenylalanine or tryptophan. A D gene is named only where the DNA matches it firmly. Clone sizes are given selectively: once, few, many, or a class where the clone is expanded.

d_call: TRBD2
clone_size: NA
v_call: TRBV6-4
j_call: TRBJ2-3
cdr3_nt: TGTGCCAGCGCGTTAGCGGGAGACTCAGATACGCAGTATTTT
cdr3_aa: CASALAGDSDTQYF

d_call: TRBD1
clone_size: NA
v_call: TRBV7-2
j_call: TRBJ1-5
cdr3_nt: TGTGCCAGCACCCTAAAGACAGGGAGGAATCAGCCCCAGCATTTT
cdr3_aa: CASTLKTGRNQPQHF

d_call: NA
clone_size: NA
v_call: TRBV7-9
j_call: TRBJ1-3
cdr3_nt: TGTGCCAGCAGCTTAGCTGGTACTCCCGGAAACACCATATATTTT
cdr3_aa: CASSLAGTPGNTIYF

d_call: NA
clone_size: few
v_call: TRBV19
j_call: TRBJ1-1
cdr3_nt: TGTGCCAGTAGTCACAGACAGTACACTGAAGCTTTCTTT
cdr3_aa: CASSHRQYTEAFF

d_call: NA
clone_size: NA
v_call: TRBV2
j_call: TRBJ1-2
cdr3_nt: TGTGCCAGCAGTGAATTTATGGCAGATTCTCGCAACTATGGCTACACCTTC
cdr3_aa: CASSEFMADSRNYGYTF

d_call: TRBD1
clone_size: NA
v_call: TRBV5-8
j_call: TRBJ1-3
cdr3_nt: TGTGCCAGCAGCAAAGGGGACAGCTCTGGAAACACCATATATTTT
cdr3_aa: CASSKGDSSGNTIYF

d_call: TRBD1
clone_size: NA
v_call: TRBV5-1
j_call: TRBJ2-2
cdr3_nt: TGCGCTAGCAGCTTGGGACAGGGTGGTACCGGGGAGCTGTTTTTT
cdr3_aa: CASSLGQGGTGELFF

d_call: NA
clone_size: few
v_call: TRBV7-2
j_call: TRBJ1-1
cdr3_nt: TGTGCCAGCGTCGATCAGATGAACACTGAAGCTTTCTTT
cdr3_aa: CASVDQMNTEAFF

d_call: TRBD1
clone_size: NA
v_call: TRBV9
j_call: TRBJ2-3
cdr3_nt: TGTGCCAGCAGCTTAGGGGGCATCACAGATACGCAGTATTTT
cdr3_aa: CASSLGGITDTQYF

d_call: TRBD2
clone_size: NA
v_call: TRBV9
j_call: TRBJ2-5
cdr3_nt: TGTGCCAGCAGCTCACCGGGAGGGGGAGAGACCCAGTACTTC
cdr3_aa: CASSSPGGGETQYF

d_call: TRBD1
clone_size: NA
v_call: TRBV18
j_call: TRBJ2-7
cdr3_nt: TGTGCCAGCTCACCCGAGACAGGGCCCTACGAGCAGTACTTC
cdr3_aa: CASSPETGPYEQYF

d_call: TRBD2
clone_size: NA
v_call: TRBV27
j_call: TRBJ2-4
cdr3_nt: TGTGCCAGCAGAGACTCCGGGGGGGGTTCTGGAGCCAAAAACATTCAGTACTTC
cdr3_aa: CASRDSGGGSGAKNIQYF

d_call: TRBD2
clone_size: NA
v_call: TRBV6-1
j_call: TRBJ2-3
cdr3_nt: TGTGCCAGCAGTGAAGGACTAGCGGGAGCAGATACGCAGTATTTT
cdr3_aa: CASSEGLAGADTQYF

d_call: TRBD2
clone_size: NA
v_call: TRBV10-2
j_call: TRBJ2-5
cdr3_nt: TGCGCCACTCGACTAGCGGGAGTGGAGACCCAGTACTTC
cdr3_aa: CATRLAGVETQYF

d_call: TRBD2
clone_size: NA
v_call: TRBV6-6
j_call: TRBJ2-7
cdr3_nt: TGTGCCAGCAGTTCCGGCGGGAGAAGTTACGAGCAGTACTTC
cdr3_aa: CASSSGGRSYEQYF

d_call: TRBD1
clone_size: NA
v_call: TRBV11-3
j_call: TRBJ2-1
cdr3_nt: TGTGCCAGCAGCTCCAGACAGGGGGCCGGCAATGAGCAGTTCTTC
cdr3_aa: CASSSRQGAGNEQFF

d_call: TRBD2
clone_size: NA
v_call: TRBV9
j_call: TRBJ2-3
cdr3_nt: TGTGCCAGCAGCGGCAGACTAGCGGGAGATACGCAGTATTTT
cdr3_aa: CASSGRLAGDTQYF

d_call: NA
clone_size: NA
v_call: TRBV7-9
j_call: TRBJ1-4
cdr3_nt: TGTGCCAGCAGCTCGCCGACAGGAGCTAATGAAAAACTGTTTTTT
cdr3_aa: CASSSPTGANEKLFF

d_call: TRBD2
clone_size: NA
v_call: TRBV5-8
j_call: TRBJ2-3
cdr3_nt: TGTGCCAGCAGCCCCCGGCGGACTAGCACAGATACGCAGTACTTT
cdr3_aa: CASSPRRTSTDTQYF

d_call: TRBD1
clone_size: NA
v_call: TRBV4-1
j_call: TRBJ2-7
cdr3_nt: TGCGCCAGCAGCCAAGGACAGGGGGCCGATGAGCAGTACTTC
cdr3_aa: CASSQGQGADEQYF